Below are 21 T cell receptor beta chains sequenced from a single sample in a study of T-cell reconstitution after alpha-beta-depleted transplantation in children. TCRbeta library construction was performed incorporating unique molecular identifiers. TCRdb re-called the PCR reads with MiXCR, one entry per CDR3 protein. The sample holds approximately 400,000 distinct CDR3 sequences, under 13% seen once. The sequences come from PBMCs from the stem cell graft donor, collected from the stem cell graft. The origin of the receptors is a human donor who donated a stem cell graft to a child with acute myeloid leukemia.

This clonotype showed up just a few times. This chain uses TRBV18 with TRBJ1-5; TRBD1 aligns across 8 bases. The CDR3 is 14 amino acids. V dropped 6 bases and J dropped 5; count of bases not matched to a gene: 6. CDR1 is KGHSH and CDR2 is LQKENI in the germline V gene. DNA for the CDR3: TGTGCCAGCTCCGAGGACAGGGATGATCAGCCCCAGCATTTT. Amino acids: CASSEDRDDQPQHF.

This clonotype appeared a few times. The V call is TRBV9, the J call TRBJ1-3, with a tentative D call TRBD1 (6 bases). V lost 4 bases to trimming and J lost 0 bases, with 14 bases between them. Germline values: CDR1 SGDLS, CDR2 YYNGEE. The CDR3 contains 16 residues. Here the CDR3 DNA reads TGTGCCAGCAGCACTTTGGACAGCGGCTCTGGAAACACCATATATTTT. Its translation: CASSTLDSGSGNTIYF. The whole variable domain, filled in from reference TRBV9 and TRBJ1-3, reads DSGVTQTPKHLITATGQRVTLRCSPRSGDLSVYWYQQSLDQGLQFLIQYYNGEERAKGNILERFSAQQFPDLHSELNLSSLELGDSALYFCASSTLDSGSGNTIYFGEGSWLTVV.

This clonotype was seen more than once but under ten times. For the CDR3, the DNA is TGCGCCAGCAGCCCGGGACACCTTTTGGACGAGCAGTACGTC. Protein: CASSPGHLLDEQYV. The V gene is TRBV5-1, the J gene TRBJ2-7, with D possibly TRBD1 on 6 matching bases. V was pared by 4 bases and J by 5 bases, with 16 bases between. The CDR3 has 14 residues. The V gene's germline CDR1 is SGHRS and CDR2 YFSETQ.

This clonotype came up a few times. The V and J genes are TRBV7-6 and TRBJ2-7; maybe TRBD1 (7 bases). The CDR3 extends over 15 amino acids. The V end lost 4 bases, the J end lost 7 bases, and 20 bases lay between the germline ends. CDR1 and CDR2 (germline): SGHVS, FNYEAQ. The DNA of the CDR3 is TGTGCCAGCAGCTCCCGCCCCGGCAGGGGGGAAGAGCAGTACTTC. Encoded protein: CASSSRPGRGEEQYF.

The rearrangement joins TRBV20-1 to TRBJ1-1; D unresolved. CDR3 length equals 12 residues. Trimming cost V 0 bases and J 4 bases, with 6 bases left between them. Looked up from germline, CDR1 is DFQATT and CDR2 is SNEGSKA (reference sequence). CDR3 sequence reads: CSARDMVTEAFF. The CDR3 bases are TGCAGTGCTAGAGACATGGTCACTGAAGCTTTCTTT.

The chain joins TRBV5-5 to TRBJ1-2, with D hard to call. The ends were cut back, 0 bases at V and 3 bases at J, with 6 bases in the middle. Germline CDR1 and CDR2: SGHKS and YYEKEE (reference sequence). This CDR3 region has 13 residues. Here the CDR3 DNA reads TGTGCCAGCAGCTTGGTTTCAGACTATGGCTACACCTTC. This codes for CASSLVSDYGYTF.

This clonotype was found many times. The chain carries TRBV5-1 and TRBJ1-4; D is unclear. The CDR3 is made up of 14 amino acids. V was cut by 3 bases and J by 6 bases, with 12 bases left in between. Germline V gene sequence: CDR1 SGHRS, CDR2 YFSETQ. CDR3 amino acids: CASSSSGRDEKLFF. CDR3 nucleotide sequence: TGCGCCAGCAGCTCATCTGGGAGAGATGAAAAACTGTTTTTT.

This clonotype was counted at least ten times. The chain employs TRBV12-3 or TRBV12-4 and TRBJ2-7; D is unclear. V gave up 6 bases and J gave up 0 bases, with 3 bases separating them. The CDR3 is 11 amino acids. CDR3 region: CASRGSYEQYF. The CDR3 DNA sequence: TGTGCCAGCAGGGGCTCCTACGAGCAGTACTTC.

The CDR3 is CASSPGPATEAFF. CDR3 DNA: TGCGCCAGCAGCCCCGGGCCTGCTACTGAAGCTTTCTTT. The rearrangement joins TRBV4-3 to TRBJ1-1; D ambiguous. The CDR3 covers 13 residues. V was trimmed by 4 bases and J by 5 bases, leaving 11 bases between them. Per germline, CDR1 LGHNA and CDR2 YSLEER.

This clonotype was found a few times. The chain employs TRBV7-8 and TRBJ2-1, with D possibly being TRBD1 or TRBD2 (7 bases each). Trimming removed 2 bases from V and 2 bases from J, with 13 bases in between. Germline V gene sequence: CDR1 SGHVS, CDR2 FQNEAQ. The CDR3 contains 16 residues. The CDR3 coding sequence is TGTGCCAGCAGCTTAAGAGCGGGGACAGCCTACAATGAGCAGTTCTTC. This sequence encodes CASSLRAGTAYNEQFF. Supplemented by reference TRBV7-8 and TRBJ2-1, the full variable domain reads GAGVSQSPRYKVAKRGQDVALRCDPISGHVSLFWYQQALGQGPEFLTYFQNEAQLDKSGLPSDRFFAERPEGSVSTLKIQRTQQEDSAVYLCASSLRAGTAYNEQFFGPGTRLTVL.

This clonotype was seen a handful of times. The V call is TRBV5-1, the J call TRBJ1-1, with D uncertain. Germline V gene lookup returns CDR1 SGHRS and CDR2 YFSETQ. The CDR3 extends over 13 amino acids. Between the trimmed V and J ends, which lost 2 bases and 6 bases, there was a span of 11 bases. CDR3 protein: CASSLEGLAEAFF. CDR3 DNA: TGCGCCAGCAGCTTAGAGGGATTGGCTGAAGCTTTCTTT.

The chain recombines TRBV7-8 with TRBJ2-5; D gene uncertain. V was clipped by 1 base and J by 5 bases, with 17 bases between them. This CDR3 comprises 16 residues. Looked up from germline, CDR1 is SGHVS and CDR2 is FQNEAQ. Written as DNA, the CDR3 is TGTGCCAGCAGCTTAGAACTGACACCCCTAAGGGAGACCCAGTACTTC. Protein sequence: CASSLELTPLRETQYF.

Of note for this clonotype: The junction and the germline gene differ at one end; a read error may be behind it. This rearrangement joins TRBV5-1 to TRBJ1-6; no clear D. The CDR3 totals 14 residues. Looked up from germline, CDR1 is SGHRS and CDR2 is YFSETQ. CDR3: CASSLVGANSPLHF. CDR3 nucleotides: TGCGCCAGCAGCTTGGTGGGAGCCAATTCGCCCCTCCACTTT. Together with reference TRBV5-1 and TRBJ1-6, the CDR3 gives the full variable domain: KAGVTQTPRYLIKTRGQQVTLSCSPISGHRSVSWYQQTPGQGLQFLFEYFSETQRNKGNFPGRFSGRQFSNSRSEMNVSTLELGDSALYLCASSLVGANSPLHFGNGTRLTVT.

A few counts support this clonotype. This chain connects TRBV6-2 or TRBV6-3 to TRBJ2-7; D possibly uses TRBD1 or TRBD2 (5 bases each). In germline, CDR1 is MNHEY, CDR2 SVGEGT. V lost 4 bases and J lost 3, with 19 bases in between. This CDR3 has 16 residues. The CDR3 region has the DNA TGTGCCAGCAGTTTGGTGGTGTGGGGGATAGGCTACGAGCAGTACTTC. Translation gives CASSLVVWGIGYEQYF.

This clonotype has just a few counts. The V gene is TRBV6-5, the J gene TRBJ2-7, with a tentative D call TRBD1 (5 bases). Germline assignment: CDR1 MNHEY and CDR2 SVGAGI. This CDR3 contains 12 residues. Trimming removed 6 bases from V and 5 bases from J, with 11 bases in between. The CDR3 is CASSQGRDEQYF. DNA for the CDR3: TGTGCCAGCAGCCAGGGAAGGGACGAGCAGTACTTC.

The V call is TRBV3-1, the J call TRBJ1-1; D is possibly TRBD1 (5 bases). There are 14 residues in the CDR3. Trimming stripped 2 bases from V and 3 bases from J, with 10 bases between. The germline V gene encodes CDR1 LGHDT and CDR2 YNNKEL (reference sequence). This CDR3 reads CASSQRGGDTEAFF. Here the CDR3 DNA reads TGTGCCAGCAGCCAAAGGGGCGGCGACACTGAAGCTTTCTTT. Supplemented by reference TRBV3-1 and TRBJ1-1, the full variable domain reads DTAVSQTPKYLVTQMGNDKSIKCEQNLGHDTMYWYKQDSKKFLKIMFSYNNKELIINETVPNRFSPKSPDKAHLNLHINSLELGDSAVYFCASSQRGGDTEAFFGQGTRLTVV.

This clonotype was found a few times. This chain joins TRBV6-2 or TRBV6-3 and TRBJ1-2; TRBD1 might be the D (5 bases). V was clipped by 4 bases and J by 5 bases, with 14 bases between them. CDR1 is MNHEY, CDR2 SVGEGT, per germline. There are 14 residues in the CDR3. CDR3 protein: CASSFSGTEYGYTF. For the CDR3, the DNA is TGTGCCAGCAGTTTCTCCGGGACGGAGTATGGCTACACCTTC.

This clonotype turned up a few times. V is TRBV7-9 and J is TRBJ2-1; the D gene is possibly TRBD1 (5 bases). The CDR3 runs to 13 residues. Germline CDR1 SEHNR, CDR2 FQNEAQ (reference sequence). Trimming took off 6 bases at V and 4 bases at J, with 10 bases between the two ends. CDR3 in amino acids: CASRQDTYNEQFF. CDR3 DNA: TGTGCCAGCAGACAGGACACTTACAATGAGCAGTTCTTC. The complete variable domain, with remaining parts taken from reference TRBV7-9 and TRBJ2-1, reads DTGVSQNPRHKITKRGQNVTFRCDPISEHNRLYWYRQTLGQGPEFLTYFQNEAQLEKSRLLSDRFSAERPKGSFSTLEIQRTEQGDSAMYLCASRQDTYNEQFFGPGTRLTVL.

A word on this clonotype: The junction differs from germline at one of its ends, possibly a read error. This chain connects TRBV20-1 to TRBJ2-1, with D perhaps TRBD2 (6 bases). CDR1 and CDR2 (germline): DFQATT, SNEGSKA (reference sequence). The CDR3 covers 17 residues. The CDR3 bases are TGCTGTGCTAGGCCCTTCGGGTCGGTCGGGGGATACAATGAGCAGTTCTTC. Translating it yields CCARPFGSVGGYNEQFF.

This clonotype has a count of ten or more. Here the CDR3 DNA reads TGCGCCAGCGGCACAGGGGAGGTCACAGATACGCAGTATTTT. Protein: CASGTGEVTDTQYF. V usage is TRBV5-1 and J usage is TRBJ2-3, with D perhaps TRBD1 (7 bases). The germline V and J ends were trimmed by 7 bases and 2 bases, with 14 bases remaining between them. CDR3 size: 14 residues. Germline values: CDR1 SGHRS, CDR2 YFSETQ.

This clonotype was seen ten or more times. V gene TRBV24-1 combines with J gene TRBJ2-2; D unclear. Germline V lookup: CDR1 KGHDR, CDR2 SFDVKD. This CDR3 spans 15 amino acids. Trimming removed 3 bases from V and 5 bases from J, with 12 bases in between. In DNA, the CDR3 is TGTGCCACCAGTGATGCTAGGGCGCGGACCGGGGAGCTGTTTTTT. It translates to CATSDARARTGELFF.